Presented here are 24 T cell receptor beta chains from one specimen sequenced in a study of breast tumors, draining lymph nodes, adjacent tissues (dated by TCRdb to about 2016). Lymph node samples were obtained from the axillary draining lymph nodes of breast cancer patients. To prepare the library, multiplex PCR was applied. The sequencing machine was an Illumina HiSeq 2000. TCRdb cleaned the public reads at Q25 with fastp, built clones with MiXCR and kept in-frame beta chains. Rows are unified per CDR3 protein, each entry keeping the most common DNA and genes. The sample table records under 350,000 distinct CDR3 sequences; 30% of these occur just once. The ten largest clones capture roughly 1.2% of the sample. The sequenced sample was axillary lymph node tissue. These receptors were collected from a female donor with breast cancer. Some clones in this sample may be carry-over from other donors' samples.

This clonotype was counted many times. The V gene is TRBV19, the J gene TRBJ2-3, with 7 bases identical to TRBD1. The CDR3 runs 16 residues. The V gene end was trimmed by 3 bases and the J gene end by 6 bases; junction bases not matched to a gene: 12. Germline V lookup: CDR1 LNHDA, CDR2 SQIVND (reference sequence). The CDR3 sequence: CASSIAGTVFRDTQYF. The CDR3 bases are TGTGCCAGTAGTATCGCCGGGACAGTCTTTAGGGATACGCAGTATTTT.

In its sample, this clonotype was seen a few times. Since a much larger clone is just one base distant, this may be a read error. The rearrangement uses TRBV20-1 and TRBJ2-7, with 11 bases that match TRBD2. The CDR3 consists of 13 residues. Germline loops: CDR1 DFQATT, CDR2 SNEGSKA (reference sequence). The V gene end was trimmed by 6 bases and the J gene end by 6 bases; junction bases not matched to a gene: 7. CDR3 in amino acids: CSARLAGLSEQYF. CDR3 coding DNA: TGCAGTGCCCGACTAGCGGGATTGAGCGAGCAGTACTTC.

This clonotype has at least ten counts. The chain carries TRBV20-1 and TRBJ1-2; D uncertain. Germline CDR1 reads DFQATT; CDR2 reads SNEGSKA (reference sequence). The CDR3 runs to 14 residues. Trimming took 6 bases from V and 0 from J, leaving 14 bases between them. This CDR3 reads CSATQDGANYGYTF. DNA of the CDR3: TGCAGTGCCACCCAGGACGGAGCTAACTATGGCTACACCTTC.

This clonotype was seen repeatedly, ten times or more. This sequence joins TRBV6-6 and TRBJ2-2; D remains ambiguous. Germline V lookup: CDR1 MNHNY, CDR2 SVGAGI (reference sequence). V was clipped by 0 bases and J by 3 bases, with 8 bases between them. The CDR3 is made up of 15 amino acids. CDR3 sequence (DNA): TGTGCCAGCAGTTACTCAAGACTTCACACCGGGGAGCTGTTTTTT. Translated: CASSYSRLHTGELFF.

This clonotype was seen ten or more times. The chain joins TRBV10-2 to TRBJ2-2, with D perhaps TRBD2 (6 bases). The germline V and J ends were trimmed by 10 bases and 7 bases, with 19 bases remaining between them. This CDR3 contains 14 residues. CDR1 and CDR2 from the germline V gene are WSHSY and SAAADI. The CDR3 loop reads CATSLVAGYGELFF. The CDR3 bases are TGCGCCACCTCGCTGGTGGCGGGGTACGGGGAGCTGTTTTTT.

The table lists this clonotype with many counts. The chain's CDR3 is CASSESGLSYEQYF. The CDR3 nucleotides are TGTGCCAGCAGTGAGTCGGGCCTCTCCTACGAGCAGTACTTC. V usage is TRBV6-1 and J usage is TRBJ2-7; D not certain. Germline V gives CDR1 MNHNS, CDR2 SASEGT. There are 14 residues in the CDR3. Trimming stripped 3 bases from V and 0 bases from J, with 9 bases between.

This clonotype was observed at least ten times. This chain uses TRBV6-5 with TRBJ1-6, with TRBD1 matching over 7 bases. CDR1 and CDR2 (germline): MNHEY, SVGAGI. J gave up 10 bases and V 5 bases, and 5 bases lay outside the gene matches. There are 13 residues in the CDR3. CDR3: CASSGTAGSPLHF. The CDR3 DNA reads TGTGCCAGCAGTGGGACAGCGGGATCACCCCTCCACTTT.

The chain is built from TRBV6-5 and TRBJ2-6; a possible D gene is TRBD2 (6 bases). This CDR3 region has 13 residues. From germline, CDR1 is MNHEY and CDR2 SVGAGI. Trimming left V 6 bases short and J 11 bases short, with 14 bases between. CDR3 DNA: TGTGCCAGCAGACATAGCGGAACCTACGTCCTGACTTTC. Protein sequence: CASRHSGTYVLTF.

This clonotype was observed at least ten times. The rearrangement uses TRBV4-2 and TRBJ2-1; no clear D gene. Germline V gene lookup returns CDR1 LGHNA and CDR2 YNFKEQ. Trimming took 2 bases from V and 10 from J, leaving 6 bases between them. The CDR3 has 11 residues. The CDR3 DNA follows: TGTGCCAGCAGCCAAACTCGCGAGCAGTTCTTC. Translated, it gives CASSQTREQFF.

This clonotype has ten or more counts. J is TRBJ1-2 and V is TRBV7-9; D remains ambiguous. The germline V gene encodes CDR1 SEHNR and CDR2 FQNEAQ (reference sequence). The V end lost 4 bases, the J end lost 9 bases, and 15 bases lay between the germline ends. The CDR3 loop spans 13 amino acids. CDR3: CASSYERSNRYTF. In nucleotides, the CDR3 is TGTGCCAGCAGCTACGAAAGGAGTAATCGCTACACCTTC. Full variable domain (rest looked up from reference TRBV7-9 and TRBJ1-2): DTGVSQNPRHKITKRGQNVTFRCDPISEHNRLYWYRQTLGQGPEFLTYFQNEAQLEKSRLLSDRFSAERPKGSFSTLEIQRTEQGDSAMYLCASSYERSNRYTFGSGTRLTVV.

As regards this clonotype: A much larger clone lies a single base off, so this may be a read error. V usage is TRBV4-1 and J usage is TRBJ1-5; D is perhaps TRBD1 (5 bases). The CDR3 sequence is 15 residues long. The germline gives CDR1 MGHRA, CDR2 YSYEKL. Trimming took off 4 bases at V and 7 bases at J, with 17 bases between the two ends. For the CDR3, the DNA is TGCGCCAGCAGCCTAGCGGAGGGGTTGGGGCAGCCCCAGCATTTT. This encodes CASSLAEGLGQPQHF.

This clonotype was picked up a small number of times. The chain carries TRBV20-1 and TRBJ2-7, with 10 nucleotides matching TRBD2. Trimming cost V 3 bases and J 6 bases; bases outside gene matches: 8. Germline lookup yields CDR1 DFQATT and CDR2 SNEGSKA (reference sequence). The CDR3 is 14 residues long. Here the CDR3 reads CSARSSGSGSEQYF. CDR3 coding DNA: TGCAGTGCTAGGTCTAGCGGGAGTGGCTCCGAGCAGTACTTC.

The table lists this clonotype with many counts. This rearrangement joins TRBV6-6 to TRBJ2-1; 11 bases are a match to TRBD2. The CDR3 totals 16 residues. The germline V gene has CDR1 MNHNY and CDR2 SVGAGI (reference sequence). The V gene end was trimmed by 0 bases and the J gene end by 4 bases; junction bases not matched to a gene: 2. This chain's CDR3 is CASSYSGTSGYNEQFF. The CDR3 coding sequence is TGTGCCAGCAGTTACTCCGGGACTAGCGGATACAATGAGCAGTTCTTC.

The rearrangement uses TRBV2 and TRBJ1-5; 9 nucleotides match TRBD1. CDR3 length: 14 amino acids. J gave up 7 bases and V 3 bases, and 4 bases lay outside the gene matches. Germline lookup yields CDR1 SNHLY and CDR2 FYNNEI. CDR3 amino acids: CASSEMGQGQPQHF. CDR3 DNA: TGTGCCAGCAGTGAGATGGGACAGGGCCAGCCCCAGCATTTT.

Comments on this clonotype: This clone may be a read error of a much larger clone one base away. The chain employs TRBV20-1 and TRBJ2-1; perhaps TRBD2 as D (6 bases). Trimming removed 0 bases at V and 1 base at J, with 28 bases between. The CDR3 contains 21 residues. Germline V gene sequence: CDR1 DFQATT, CDR2 SNEGSKA (reference sequence). The chain's CDR3 is CSAREISANGSLKGSYNEQFF. In DNA, the CDR3 is TGCAGTGCTAGAGAAATTTCGGCTAACGGGAGTTTGAAGGGATCCTACAATGAGCAGTTCTTC.

This clonotype was observed at least ten times. J is TRBJ2-5 and V is TRBV2; 8 nucleotides match TRBD1. V lost 3 bases, J lost 1 base, and 1 base stayed unmatched. The V gene's germline CDR1 is SNHLY and CDR2 FYNNEI. The CDR3 is 14 amino acids. CDR3 sequence reads: CASSEGTGQETQYF. CDR3 bases: TGTGCCAGCAGTGAGGGGACAGGCCAAGAGACCCAGTACTTC.

In the case of this clonotype: The junction does not match germline at one end; this may be a read error. This chain links TRBV9 with TRBJ2-1, with D possibly TRBD2 on 5 matching bases. The CDR3 runs 14 residues. CDR1 is SGDLS, CDR2 YYNGEE, per germline. CDR3 sequence (DNA): TGTGCCAGCAGCAGGAGCGGAACCTACAATGGGCAGTCCTTC. It encodes CASSRSGTYNGQSF. The whole variable domain, filled in from reference TRBV9 and TRBJ2-1, reads DSGVTQTPKHLITATGQRVTLRCSPRSGDLSVYWYQQSLDQGLQFLIQYYNGEERAKGNILERFSAQQFPDLHSELNLSSLELGDSALYFCASSRSGTYNGQSFGPGTRLTVL.

This clonotype has a handful of counts. This sequence joins TRBV6-6 and TRBJ2-3; 13 nucleotides match TRBD2. The germline V gene encodes CDR1 MNHNY and CDR2 SVGAGI (reference sequence). The CDR3 runs to 19 residues. V was pared by 0 bases and J by 4 bases, with 10 bases of the junction left unmatched. CDR3 nucleotide sequence: TGTGCCAGCAGTTACTCGTGGACTAGCGGGAGCCAAGCTCCAGATACGCAGTATTTT. This translates into CASSYSWTSGSQAPDTQYF.

This clonotype was recorded at least ten times. The chain couples TRBV24-1 to TRBJ2-3; TRBD2 is a possible D gene (5 bases). In germline, CDR1 is KGHDR, CDR2 SFDVKD. This CDR3 is built from 15 residues. The V and J ends lost 4 bases and 0 bases respectively, with 10 bases between them. CDR3 loop: CATSDPSGSTDTQYF. Here the CDR3 DNA reads TGTGCCACCAGTGACCCCAGCGGTAGCACAGATACGCAGTATTTT.

V gene TRBV5-6 combines with J gene TRBJ2-3; 7 positions agree with TRBD1. The CDR3 sequence is 15 residues long. The ends lost 6 bases at V and 0 bases at J; junction bases unmatched: 7. In germline, CDR1 is SGHDT, CDR2 YYEEEE. The CDR3 sequence: CASNFGTVSTDTQYF. In DNA, the CDR3 is TGTGCCAGCAACTTCGGGACAGTCAGCACAGATACGCAGTATTTT.

The chain couples TRBV7-2 to TRBJ2-4, with 11 bases matching TRBD1. The V and J ends lost 5 bases and 2 bases, in that order; junction bases with no gene match: 5. Germline V gene sequence: CDR1 SGHTA, CDR2 FQGNSA. The CDR3 consists of 16 residues. CDR3 nucleotides: TGTGCCAGCAGCACTGGACAGGGGGCTCCCAAAAACATTCAGTACTTC. It codes for CASSTGQGAPKNIQYF.

The rearrangement uses TRBV7-8 and TRBJ2-1, with D perhaps matching TRBD2 (7 bases). CDR1 and CDR2 from the germline V gene are SGHVS and FQNEAQ. The ends were cut back, 6 bases at V and 15 bases at J, with 30 bases in the middle. CDR3 length: 16 residues. CDR3 sequence reads: CASRQRGGGGHSGWFF. The CDR3 DNA follows: TGTGCCAGCAGACAAAGGGGGGGGGGGGGGCATAGCGGGTGGTTCTTC.

This clonotype appeared a few times. CDR3 sequence (DNA): TGCGCCAGCAGCCAAGATCCTGGGGACACCGTTTTATACGAGCAGTACTTC. Encoded protein: CASSQDPGDTVLYEQYF. The chain has TRBV4-1 and TRBJ2-7, with D possibly TRBD1 on 6 matching bases. Looked up from germline, CDR1 is MGHRA and CDR2 is YSYEKL. V gave up 0 bases and J gave up 4 bases, with 19 bases separating them. The CDR3 totals 17 residues.

This clonotype appeared many times. The chain is built from TRBV5-6 and TRBJ2-1; weak D call: TRBD1 (5 bases). Trimming removed 4 bases from V and 4 bases from J, with 12 bases in between. The CDR3 contains 14 residues. CDR1 is SGHDT, CDR2 YYEEEE, per germline. CDR3 sequence reads: CASSRIDRYNEQFF. CDR3 DNA sequence: TGTGCCAGCAGCAGGATCGACAGATACAATGAGCAGTTCTTC.